The entry below describes one TCR beta chain. Its antigen is unknown. The CDR3 length is 13 residues. The germline V and J ends were trimmed by 0 bases and 4 bases, with 6 bases remaining between them. The germline CDR1 and CDR2 sequences are LNHNV and YYDKDF (reference sequence). The data belong to a study of shared clonotypes between healthy human individuals. Study observations and caveats: Estimated clonotype richness was generally higher in naive than memory subsets.

As processed by the authors: In the immunoSEQ data, sequences were junction-only and lacked quality scores, so filtering differed. Using immunoSEQ multiplex PCR, the repertoire was profiled, and TCRdb retains in-frame clones only, with some absent. Clone size and the V and J calls come from that table; the DNA yielded D and trimming. The table shows millions of clones, with 95% occurring only once. Sequencing was performed on naive CD4+ T cells sorted from blood. As to subset: CD45RA+ positively selected. This clonotype originated in a man aged 18 to 29 in good health. The chain employs TRBV15 and TRBJ1-2, with D unresolved. CDR3: CATSRDPRYGYTF. The CDR3 DNA sequence: TGTGCCACCAGCAGAGATCCTCGCTATGGCTACACCTTC. Combining the CDR3 with reference TRBV15 and TRBJ1-2 gives the whole variable domain DAMVIQNPRYQVTQFGKPVTLSCSQTLNHNVMYWYQQKSSQAPKLLFHYYDKDFNNEADTPDNFQSRRPNTSFCFLDIRSPGLGDTAMYLCATSRDPRYGYTFGSGTRLTVV.